The 24 T cell receptor beta chains listed next were all sequenced from one sample in a study of T cells in Graves' hyperthyroidism and ophthalmopathy. The CDR3 regions of TCR beta were amplified from RNA transcripts. The study used the HTBI primer set for a first-round RT-PCR of the TCR CDR3. One entry per CDR3 protein, called by TCRdb with MiXCR from the multiplex PCR reads. Of 250,000 to 300,000 distinct CDR3 sequences listed, about 14% were seen once; the top ten hold roughly 8.5%. Sequencing used blood. These receptors were obtained from a woman in her thirties with Graves' hyperthyroidism that later progressed to Graves' ophthalmopathy.

This clonotype has a count of ten or more. The chain has TRBV7-8 and TRBJ2-1; 11 positions match TRBD1. Germline loops: CDR1 SGHVS, CDR2 FQNEAQ. The length of the CDR3 is 13 residues. The V segment lost 5 bases and the J segment 9 bases; nucleotides outside the gene matches: 3. This chain's CDR3 is CASSVGQGVEQFF. CDR3 bases: TGTGCCAGCAGCGTGGGACAGGGGGTTGAGCAGTTCTTC.

In its sample, this clonotype was seen many times. The chain links TRBV5-5 to TRBJ1-2; no clear D gene. The CDR3 is 13 amino acids. The V and J ends lost 0 bases and 2 bases respectively, with 5 bases between them. Per germline, CDR1 SGHKS and CDR2 YYEKEE (reference sequence). CDR3 residues: CASSLEQNYGYTF. DNA for the CDR3: TGTGCCAGCAGCTTGGAACAGAACTATGGCTACACCTTC.

Comment on this clonotype: A junction end diverges from the germline sequence, so it may reflect a read error. V is TRBV20-1 and J is TRBJ2-3, with TRBD1 as a possible D gene (6 bases). Germline V gene sequence: CDR1 DFQATT, CDR2 SNEGSKA (reference sequence). The CDR3 runs to 14 residues. CDR3 in amino acids: CSARQGYGTDTQYF. CDR3 bases: TGCAGTGCTAGACAGGGGTACGGCACAGACACGCAGTATTTT.

This clonotype appeared many times. This chain connects TRBV27 to TRBJ2-5; 7 nucleotides align to TRBD1. The CDR3 runs to 15 residues. With 7 bases clipped from V and 3 bases from J, the junction kept 11 bases outside the gene matches. Germline CDR1 reads MNHEY; CDR2 reads SMNVEV (reference sequence). CDR3 sequence reads: CASTQWGTAKETQYF. The CDR3 DNA follows: TGTGCCAGCACCCAATGGGGGACAGCAAAAGAGACCCAGTACTTC.

V is TRBV4-3 and J is TRBJ2-2, with D perhaps matching TRBD2 (6 bases). Germline CDR1 LGHNA, CDR2 YSLEER. Trimming took off 0 bases at V and 1 base at J, with 15 bases between the two ends. The CDR3 spans 18 residues. The DNA of the CDR3 is TGCGCCAGCAGCCAAGAGAACGCGGCGGGGCAGAACACCGGGGAGCTGTTTTTT. Translating it yields CASSQENAAGQNTGELFF.

In its sample, this clonotype was seen many times. The CDR3 here is CASSPGRIPITDTQYF. In DNA form, the CDR3 reads TGTGCCAGCAGCCCCGGACGGATACCTATCACAGATACGCAGTATTTT. The chain is built from TRBV7-2 and TRBJ2-3; no definite D call. Per germline, CDR1 SGHTA and CDR2 FQGNSA. The CDR3 extends over 16 amino acids. With 5 bases removed from V and 2 bases from J, the gap between germline ends came to 17 bases.

This clonotype was seen many times. The chain uses TRBV28 and TRBJ2-5, with D possibly matching TRBD1 (7 bases). CDR3 length equals 13 residues. The germline CDR1 and CDR2 sequences are MDHEN and SYDVKM. V was cut by 7 bases and J by 4 bases, with 13 bases left in between. The CDR3 DNA reads as TGTGCCAGCAAAGCCCAGGGGGGAGAGACCCAGTACTTC. Its translation is CASKAQGGETQYF.

This clonotype was seen repeatedly, ten times or more. The rearrangement uses TRBV20-1 and TRBJ2-1, with D perhaps assigned TRBD1 or TRBD2 (5 bases each). Trimming took off 1 base at V and 6 bases at J, with 19 bases between the two ends. From germline, CDR1 is DFQATT and CDR2 SNEGSKA (reference sequence). The length of the CDR3 is 16 residues. In nucleotides, the CDR3 is TGCAGTGCTAGAGTCCACCTCGGGGCAGATGGCAATGAGCAGTTCTTC. Translation gives CSARVHLGADGNEQFF.

This clonotype was found many times. This chain uses TRBV20-1 with TRBJ2-5; D ambiguous. This CDR3 region has 10 residues. V gave up 3 bases and J gave up 5 bases, with 4 bases separating them. Germline values: CDR1 DFQATT, CDR2 SNEGSKA (reference sequence). The CDR3 loop is CSASFETQYF. The CDR3 DNA is TGCAGTGCTAGTTTTGAGACCCAGTACTTC.

This clonotype was counted between two and nine times. This chain's CDR3 is CASSHTSGRADTQYF. DNA for the CDR3: TGTGCCAGTAGCCATACTAGCGGGAGGGCAGATACGCAGTATTTT. This chain uses TRBV19 with TRBJ2-3; 13 bases line up with TRBD2. J was trimmed by 4 bases and V by 6 bases; bases with no gene match: 4. This CDR3 spans 15 amino acids. Germline V gene data show CDR1 as LNHDA and CDR2 as SQIVND (reference sequence).

There are many counts of this clonotype. This chain links TRBV20-1 with TRBJ1-1; possible D gene TRBD1, 6 bases. Trimming pared 5 bases from V and 8 bases from J, leaving 21 bases between. From germline, CDR1 is DFQATT and CDR2 SNEGSKA (reference sequence). The CDR3 has 14 amino acids. This chain's CDR3 is CSAFNFAGGPEAFF. The CDR3 DNA reads as TGCAGTGCTTTTAACTTCGCCGGGGGCCCAGAAGCTTTCTTT.

This clonotype was seen repeatedly, ten times or more. The chain has TRBV7-9 and TRBJ2-3; D gene ambiguous. CDR1 and CDR2 from the germline V gene are SEHNR and FQNEAQ (reference sequence). V was pared by 2 bases and J by 2 bases, with 5 bases between. The CDR3 has 13 residues. The CDR3 DNA sequence: TGTGCCAGCAGCTTAAAGAACACAGATACGCAGTATTTT. Residues: CASSLKNTDTQYF. Based on the CDR3 plus reference TRBV7-9 and TRBJ2-3, the full variable domain is DTGVSQNPRHKITKRGQNVTFRCDPISEHNRLYWYRQTLGQGPEFLTYFQNEAQLEKSRLLSDRFSAERPKGSFSTLEIQRTEQGDSAMYLCASSLKNTDTQYFGPGTRLTVL.

This clonotype has ten or more counts. J is TRBJ1-2 and V is TRBV28, with D possibly TRBD1 on 5 matching bases. V shed 5 bases and J shed 6 bases, with 16 bases lying between them. The germline V gene encodes CDR1 MDHEN and CDR2 SYDVKM. The CDR3 is 14 amino acids. The CDR3 protein is CASSPVGGGNGYTF. CDR3 nucleotide sequence: TGTGCCAGCAGTCCAGTTGGGGGAGGAAATGGCTACACCTTC.

The chain is built from TRBV30 and TRBJ2-3; perhaps TRBD2 as D (6 bases). Per germline, CDR1 GTSNPN and CDR2 SVGIG (reference sequence). The germline V and J ends were trimmed by 3 bases and 14 bases, with 24 bases remaining between them. The length of the CDR3 is 14 residues. The CDR3 coding sequence is TGTGCCTGGAGGGCAGGTTTGGTAGCGGCACCCTTGTATTTT. It codes for CAWRAGLVAAPLYF. Full variable domain (rest looked up from reference TRBV30 and TRBJ2-3): SQTIHQWPATLVQPVGSPLSLECTVEGTSNPNLYWYRQAAGRGLQLLFYSVGIGQISSEVPQNLSASRPQDRQFILSSKKLLLSDSGFYLCAWRAGLVAAPLYFGPGTRLTVL.

This clonotype was detected a few times. The CDR3 region has the DNA TGTGCCAGCAGACAAGACAGGGTTTATAATTCACCCCTCCACTTT. Residues: CASRQDRVYNSPLHF. The chain combines TRBV6-1 with TRBJ1-6, with TRBD1 matching 7 bases. Unmatched junction bases numbered 6, after V lost 6 bases and J lost 4 bases. This CDR3 region has 15 residues. CDR1 is MNHNS, CDR2 SASEGT, per germline.

This clonotype was detected many times. As DNA, the CDR3 is TGTGCCAGCAGTTTAAGTAGGAACACTGAAGCTTTCTTT. It translates to CASSLSRNTEAFF. The chain carries TRBV12-3 or TRBV12-4 and TRBJ1-1; D remains ambiguous. V lost 2 bases and J lost 1, with 5 bases in between. This CDR3 is 13 amino acids long.

The sample holds a few counts of this clonotype. The rearrangement links TRBV6-2 or TRBV6-3 to TRBJ2-3; 8 bases are a match to TRBD2. The trim removed 5 bases at V and 3 bases at J, leaving 19 bases unmatched. Per the germline V gene, CDR1 is MNHEY and CDR2 is SVGEGT. This CDR3 region has 19 residues. This CDR3 is CASSPRQWSGGPGTDTQYF. CDR3 coding DNA: TGTGCCAGCAGTCCCCGCCAGTGGTCGGGAGGGCCTGGTACAGATACGCAGTATTTT.

On this clonotype: A much larger clone is a single base away; this may be a read error. The chain joins TRBV11-2 to TRBJ1-1, with 11 bases lining up with TRBD1. This CDR3 is built from 16 residues. The ends lost 5 bases at V and 5 bases at J; junction bases unmatched: 10. Germline V lookup: CDR1 SGHAT, CDR2 FQNNGV. In nucleotides, the CDR3 is TGTGCCAGCAGCCTTTCCCGGGACAGGGGGGGAACTGAAGCTTTCTTT. Translating gives CASSLSRDRGGTEAFF. Together with reference TRBV11-2 and TRBJ1-1, the CDR3 gives the full variable domain: EAGVAQSPRYKIIEKRQSVAFWCNPISGHATLYWYQQILGQGPKLLIQFQNNGVVDDSQLPKDRFSAERLKGVDSTLKIQPAKLEDSAVYLCASSLSRDRGGTEAFFGQGTRLTVV.

This clonotype was recorded once. This may come from a read error, since a much larger clone is one base off. The V and J genes are TRBV12-3 or TRBV12-4 and TRBJ1-4, with unresolved D. The CDR3 is made up of 12 amino acids. The germline V and J ends were trimmed by 5 bases and 6 bases, with 7 bases remaining between them. The DNA of the CDR3 is TGTGCCAGCAGTAGGGTTCATGAAAAACTGTTTTTT. Protein sequence: CASSRVHEKLFF.

Turning to this clonotype: A clone one base away is much larger, so this may be a read error. V and J are TRBV9 and TRBJ1-5, with 7 bases aligning to TRBD1. CDR3 size: 14 residues. The germline V gene has CDR1 SGDLS and CDR2 YYNGEE. J was trimmed by 3 bases and V by 2 bases; bases with no gene match: 2. The CDR3 DNA reads as TGTGCCAGCAGCGTCGGACAGGCCAATCAGCCCCAGCATTTT. It specifies CASSVGQANQPQHF. The complete variable domain, with remaining parts taken from reference TRBV9 and TRBJ1-5, reads DSGVTQTPKHLITATGQRVTLRCSPRSGDLSVYWYQQSLDQGLQFLIQYYNGEERAKGNILERFSAQQFPDLHSELNLSSLELGDSALYFCASSVGQANQPQHFGDGTRLSIL.

This clonotype was picked up many times. The chain couples TRBV20-1 to TRBJ2-7; TRBD2 might be the D (5 bases). The CDR3 contains 15 residues. V dropped 3 bases and J dropped 2 bases, with 17 bases sitting between them. Germline CDR1 DFQATT, CDR2 SNEGSKA (reference sequence). Here the CDR3 reads CSASGMSGPTYEQYF. CDR3 nucleotides: TGCAGTGCTAGCGGGATGTCAGGACCAACCTACGAGCAGTACTTC.

This clonotype was seen repeatedly, ten times or more. This chain connects TRBV10-3 to TRBJ1-2; D remains ambiguous. Trimming pared 3 bases from V and 0 bases from J, leaving 8 bases between. This CDR3 is 14 amino acids long. Germline V lookup: CDR1 ENHRY, CDR2 SYGVKD. CDR3 in amino acids: CAISDLGANYGYTF. CDR3 sequence (DNA): TGTGCCATCAGTGATCTAGGAGCTAACTATGGCTACACCTTC.

The chain joins TRBV7-2 to TRBJ2-3, with 7 nucleotides matching TRBD2. V shed 0 bases and J 4 bases; nucleotides not matched to a gene: 4. The CDR3 runs to 15 residues. Germline lookup yields CDR1 SGHTA and CDR2 FQGNSA. The CDR3 here is CASSLAGGPADTQYF. As DNA, the CDR3 is TGTGCCAGCAGCTTAGCGGGAGGGCCCGCAGATACGCAGTATTTT.

In this sample, this clonotype turned up many times. J is TRBJ1-5 and V is TRBV27, with D perhaps matching TRBD1 (5 bases). The CDR3 has 14 residues. Germline V gene sequence: CDR1 MNHEY, CDR2 SMNVEV (reference sequence). V lost 3 bases and J lost 0, with 6 bases in between. CDR3 loop: CASSLRGSNQPQHF. DNA of the CDR3: TGTGCCAGCAGTTTGAGGGGTAGCAATCAGCCCCAGCATTTT.